This T cell receptor beta chain was identified in a study of shared T cell receptors in the human thymus. The repertoire was sequenced with immunoSEQ multiplex PCR; TCRdb's copy has only in-frame clones and lacks some. The sample holds roughly 560,000 clones, roughly 74% seen once. This CDR3 has 15 residues. Trimming pared 4 bases from V and 3 bases from J, leaving 16 bases between. CDR1 SGHDN and CDR2 FVKESK come from the germline V gene. The data were also submitted as part of a second study, on human thymus T cells. From that study: Thymus tissue was removed during corrective cardiac surgery. V and J gene usage appeared biased in thymic and blood repertoires.

The sequence was collected from a boy younger than two with a congenital heart defect. The source material was thymocytes. The gene calls are TRBV14 and TRBJ2-7; tentative D call: TRBD2 (5 bases). The CDR3 loop reads CASSLVGAAVYEQYF. In nucleotides, the CDR3 is TGTGCCAGCAGCCTAGTGGGAGCAGCAGTCTACGAGCAGTACTTC.